The next 24 T cell receptor beta chains were all read from a single sample in a study of cytomegalovirus exposure and HLA in healthy donors. Primers: 60 Vbeta forward and 13 Jbeta reverse. The method was immunoSEQ multiplex PCR; TCRdb's version includes in-frame clones alone and lacks a portion of them. The repertoire includes 120,000 to 150,000 clones, about four fifths of them detected once, and over 2% sits in the top ten. Sequences were obtained from PBMCs. These receptor sequences come from a man aged 30-40 years in good health and CMV-seronegative.

This clone has just one count. The chain recombines TRBV19 with TRBJ1-5; 10 positions agree with TRBD1. This CDR3 is 14 amino acids long. The J segment lost 7 bases and the V segment lost 7 bases, leaving 7 bases of the junction unmatched. Germline-derived CDR1 and CDR2 are LNHDA and SQIVND (reference sequence). CDR3 bases: TGTGCCAGTATCCCCTCGGACAGGGGGCAGCCCCAGCATTTT. Residues: CASIPSDRGQPQHF.

The chain links TRBV28 to TRBJ1-5; the D gene is possibly TRBD1 (6 bases). The CDR3 extends over 15 amino acids. Germline values: CDR1 MDHEN, CDR2 SYDVKM. V lost 5 bases to trimming and J lost 7 bases, with 18 bases between them. The CDR3 DNA sequence: TGTGCCAGCAGTACAGGGAGGGGCCGCGGGCAGCCCCAGCATTTT. This gives the protein CASSTGRGRGQPQHF. Looking up the rest from reference TRBV28 and TRBJ1-5 gives the full variable domain: DVKVTQSSRYLVKRTGEKVFLECVQDMDHENMFWYRQDPGLGLRLIYFSYDVKMKEKGDIPEGYSVSREKKERFSLILESASTNQTSMYLCASSTGRGRGQPQHFGDGTRLSIL.

The rearrangement uses TRBV28 and TRBJ2-7; D is unclear. V lost 0 bases and J 0 bases, leaving 6 bases between the germline ends. The CDR3 has 14 residues. Germline CDR1 is MDHEN and CDR2 is SYDVKM. The CDR3 DNA follows: TGTGCCAGCAGTTTATGGGCGGACTCCTACGAGCAGTACTTC. Protein product: CASSLWADSYEQYF.

The rearrangement joins TRBV7-2 to TRBJ1-1, with TRBD1 identical over 10 bases. The CDR3 runs 17 residues. V shed 5 bases, J shed 1 base, and the junction held 10 bases outside the gene matches. Germline V CDR1 and CDR2: SGHTA, FQGNSA. The CDR3 bases are TGTGCCAGCAGCCCGAGGACAGGGGGTGCATGGAACACTGAAGCTTTCTTT. As protein: CASSPRTGGAWNTEAFF.

This clone has at least ten counts. As DNA, the CDR3 is TGTGCCAGCAGTGACGGGACAGGGGGCAATGAGCAGTTCTTC. It is translated as CASSDGTGGNEQFF. The chain uses TRBV6-4 and TRBJ2-1; 11 nucleotides agree with TRBD1. The CDR3 is made up of 14 amino acids. The germline gives CDR1 MRHNA, CDR2 SNTAGT. Trimming cost V 2 bases and J 6 bases; bases outside gene matches: 0.

This clone was recorded a few times. This chain connects TRBV5-1 to TRBJ1-1; no clear D gene. Deletions cut 4 bases from V and 10 bases from J, with 17 bases between. This CDR3 is built from 13 residues. Germline-derived CDR1 and CDR2 are SGHRS and YFSETQ. Here the CDR3 DNA reads TGCGCCAGCAGCAGTGGGCTCAGTCGAAGAGCTTTCTTT. Its translation: CASSSGLSRRAFF.

The rearrangement uses TRBV19 and TRBJ2-1; a weak D match, TRBD2 (6 bases). The V end was cut by 1 base, the J end by 7 bases, with 11 bases between. The germline gives CDR1 LNHDA, CDR2 SQIVND (reference sequence). This CDR3 is 14 amino acids long. The CDR3 sequence: CASSIAGVANEQFF. CDR3 DNA: TGTGCCAGTAGTATAGCGGGGGTTGCAAATGAGCAGTTCTTC.

Only one count was recorded for this clone. The V gene is TRBV5-1, the J gene TRBJ2-1; 7 nucleotides match TRBD1. With 7 bases clipped from V and 0 bases from J, the junction kept 4 bases outside the gene matches. CDR3 length: 14 amino acids. Looked up from germline, CDR1 is SGHRS and CDR2 is YFSETQ. The CDR3 spells CASVQGVSYNEQFF. DNA for the CDR3: TGCGCCAGCGTTCAGGGGGTCTCCTACAATGAGCAGTTCTTC. The complete variable domain, with remaining parts taken from reference TRBV5-1 and TRBJ2-1, reads KAGVTQTPRYLIKTRGQQVTLSCSPISGHRSVSWYQQTPGQGLQFLFEYFSETQRNKGNFPGRFSGRQFSNSRSEMNVSTLELGDSALYLCASVQGVSYNEQFFGPGTRLTVL.

The rearrangement uses TRBV7-9 and TRBJ1-5; D is uncertain. Germline lookup yields CDR1 SEHNR and CDR2 FQNEAQ (reference sequence). CDR3 size: 15 residues. Trimming left V 5 bases short and J 0 bases short, with 11 bases between. CDR3 amino acids: CASSPGDSSNQPQHF. CDR3 nucleotides: TGTGCCAGCAGCCCCGGGGATTCTAGCAATCAGCCCCAGCATTTT.

V is TRBV27 and J is TRBJ2-2; unclear D gene. V lost 7 bases and J lost 6, with 12 bases in between. The CDR3 covers 13 residues. The germline V gene has CDR1 MNHEY and CDR2 SMNVEV (reference sequence). The CDR3 region has the DNA TGTGCCAGCACAGTTAATCACGCCGGGGAGCTGTTTTTT. Translated: CASTVNHAGELFF.

V usage is TRBV6-5 and J usage is TRBJ2-7, with unresolved D. Germline loops: CDR1 MNHEY, CDR2 SVGAGI. The V gene lost 6 bases and the J gene lost 3 bases, with 12 bases spanning the gap. CDR3 length equals 13 residues. DNA of the CDR3: TGTGCCAGCAGGAATGCAGGATACTACGAGCAGTACTTC. It encodes CASRNAGYYEQYF.

This clone came up a few times. The rearrangement links TRBV5-1 to TRBJ1-2; TRBD1 might be the D (5 bases). Germline values: CDR1 SGHRS, CDR2 YFSETQ. V dropped 1 base and J dropped 12 bases, with 22 bases sitting between them. CDR3 length: 15 residues. The CDR3: CASSLSTGQGRADTF. As DNA, the CDR3 is TGCGCCAGCAGCTTGAGTACCGGCCAGGGCAGGGCGGACACCTTC.

This clone was observed a handful of times. This chain uses TRBV19 with TRBJ2-7; 13 nucleotides match TRBD2. J was trimmed by 4 bases and V by 5 bases; bases with no gene match: 2. This CDR3 region has 14 residues. Germline V gene sequence: CDR1 LNHDA, CDR2 SQIVND (reference sequence). This chain's CDR3 is CASSRTSGGYEQYF. The CDR3, as DNA: TGTGCCAGTAGTCGGACTAGCGGGGGTTACGAGCAGTACTTC.

The rearrangement joins TRBV30 to TRBJ2-7; TRBD2 matches 8 bases. Germline V CDR1 and CDR2: GTSNPN, SVGIG (reference sequence). This CDR3 is 13 amino acids long. CDR3 DNA sequence: TGTGGTTTCGGGCTAGCGGGTTCCTACGAGCAGTACTTC. Translated: CGFGLAGSYEQYF.

The chain is built from TRBV7-7 and TRBJ2-3; 8 nucleotides align to TRBD2. After removal of 5 bases from V and 0 bases from J, the junction contained 7 bases not matched to a gene. Germline values: CDR1 SSHAT, CDR2 FNYEAQ (reference sequence). This CDR3 region has 16 residues. The CDR3 region is CASSPVGGASTDTQYF. CDR3 sequence (DNA): TGTGCCAGCAGCCCCGTCGGGGGGGCGAGCACAGATACGCAGTATTTT.

The genes are TRBV28 and TRBJ1-1; D remains unclear. From germline, CDR1 is MDHEN and CDR2 SYDVKM. V gave up 3 bases and J gave up 10 bases, with 15 bases separating them. This CDR3 is 13 amino acids long. This CDR3 is CASSLGASERAFF. For the CDR3, the DNA is TGTGCCAGCAGTTTGGGCGCTAGCGAGAGAGCTTTCTTT.

The chain joins TRBV28 to TRBJ2-3, with D maybe TRBD1 (6 bases). The CDR3 extends over 15 amino acids. CDR1 is MDHEN, CDR2 SYDVKM, per germline. V was cut by 2 bases and J by 1 base, with 10 bases left in between. CDR3 DNA: TGTGCCAGCAGTTTAGGGGGCGGTGGCACAGATACGCAGTATTTT. Residues: CASSLGGGGTDTQYF.

V gene TRBV5-6 combines with J gene TRBJ2-1, with D tentatively TRBD2 (6 bases). CDR1 is SGHDT, CDR2 YYEEEE, per germline. The CDR3 spans 14 residues. Deletions cut 3 bases from V and 5 bases from J, with 12 bases between. CDR3 nucleotide sequence: TGTGCCAGCAGCTCGGGACTGAAGAACAATGAGCAGTTCTTC. Translating gives CASSSGLKNNEQFF.

This clone was seen a handful of times. The junction departs from the called germline gene at one end, perhaps through a read error. The chain uses TRBV19 and TRBJ1-6; 8 nucleotides agree with TRBD1. The CDR3 is 14 amino acids. Germline assignment: CDR1 LNHDA and CDR2 SQIVND (reference sequence). The CDR3 loop is CASSKDREASPLNF. CDR3 in DNA: TGTGCCAGTAGTAAGGACAGGGAAGCTTCACCCCTCAACTTT.

The chain combines TRBV28 with TRBJ1-1; D remains ambiguous. Germline V lookup: CDR1 MDHEN, CDR2 SYDVKM. The CDR3 has 14 residues. V shed 3 bases and J shed 0 bases, with 8 bases lying between them. The CDR3 DNA follows: TGTGCCAGCAGTTTGCCACCTATGAACACTGAAGCTTTCTTT. It encodes CASSLPPMNTEAFF.

The CDR3 loop reads CASTADYTEAFF. The CDR3 nucleotides read TGTGCCAGCACCGCGGACTACACTGAAGCTTTCTTT. The gene calls are TRBV28 and TRBJ1-1; no clear D. Germline-derived CDR1 and CDR2 are MDHEN and SYDVKM. Trimming stripped 7 bases from V and 3 bases from J, with 9 bases between. The CDR3 contains 12 residues.

The CDR3 coding sequence is TGTGCCAGCAGTTTACTGAGGGAGACCTTTGGAGGTTCACCCCTCCACTTT. Its protein product is CASSLLRETFGGSPLHF. The chain recombines TRBV27 with TRBJ1-6, with D hard to call. The V gene's germline CDR1 is MNHEY and CDR2 SMNVEV (reference sequence). V was clipped by 2 bases and J by 9 bases, with 20 bases between them. The CDR3 is made up of 17 amino acids.

This sequence joins TRBV18 and TRBJ2-1; the D gene is possibly TRBD1 (6 bases). The CDR3 runs 14 residues. Germline V gene sequence: CDR1 KGHSH, CDR2 LQKENI. V dropped 2 bases and J dropped 5 bases, with 10 bases sitting between them. CDR3 region: CASSPTGPNNEQFF. The CDR3 DNA follows: TGTGCCAGCTCACCAACAGGGCCAAACAATGAGCAGTTCTTC.

V is TRBV6-1 and J is TRBJ2-7; 7 bases are shared with TRBD1. This CDR3 is 16 amino acids long. CDR1 MNHNS and CDR2 SASEGT come from the germline V gene. The V gene end was trimmed by 0 bases and the J gene end by 5 bases; junction bases not matched to a gene: 10. CDR3 sequence reads: CASSEAVRTGANEQYF. CDR3 DNA sequence: TGTGCCAGCAGTGAAGCGGTGCGGACAGGCGCAAACGAGCAGTACTTC.